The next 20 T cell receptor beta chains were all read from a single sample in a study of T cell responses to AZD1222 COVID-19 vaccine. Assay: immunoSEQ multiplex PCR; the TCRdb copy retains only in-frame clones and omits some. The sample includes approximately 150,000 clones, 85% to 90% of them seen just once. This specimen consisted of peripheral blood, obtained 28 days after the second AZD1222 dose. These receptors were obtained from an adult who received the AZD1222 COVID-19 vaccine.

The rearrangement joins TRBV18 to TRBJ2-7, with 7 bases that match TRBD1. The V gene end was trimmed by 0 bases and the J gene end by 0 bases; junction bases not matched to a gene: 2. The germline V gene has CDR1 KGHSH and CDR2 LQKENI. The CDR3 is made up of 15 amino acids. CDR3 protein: CASSPPQGTSYEQYF. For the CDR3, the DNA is TGTGCCAGCTCACCACCACAGGGGACCTCCTACGAGCAGTACTTC.

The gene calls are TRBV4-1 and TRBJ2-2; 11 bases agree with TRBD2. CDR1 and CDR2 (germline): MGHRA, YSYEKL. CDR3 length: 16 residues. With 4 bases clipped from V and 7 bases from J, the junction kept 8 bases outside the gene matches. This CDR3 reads CASSRGSGGANGELFF. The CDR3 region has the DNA TGCGCCAGCAGCCGTGGTAGCGGGGGGGCTAACGGGGAGCTGTTTTTT.

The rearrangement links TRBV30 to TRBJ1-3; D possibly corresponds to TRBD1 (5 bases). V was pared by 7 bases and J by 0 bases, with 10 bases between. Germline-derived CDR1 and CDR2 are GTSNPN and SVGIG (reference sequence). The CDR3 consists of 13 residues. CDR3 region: CASQGDSGNTIYF. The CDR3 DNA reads TGTGCCTCCCAGGGAGACTCTGGAAACACCATATATTTT.

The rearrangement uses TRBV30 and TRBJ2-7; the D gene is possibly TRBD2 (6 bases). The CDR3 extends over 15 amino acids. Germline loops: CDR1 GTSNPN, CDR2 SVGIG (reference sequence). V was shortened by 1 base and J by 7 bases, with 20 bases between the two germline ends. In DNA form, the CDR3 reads TGTGCCTGGAGTGCCGCCACTAGCCGATCAGGGGAGCAGTACTTC. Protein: CAWSAATSRSGEQYF.

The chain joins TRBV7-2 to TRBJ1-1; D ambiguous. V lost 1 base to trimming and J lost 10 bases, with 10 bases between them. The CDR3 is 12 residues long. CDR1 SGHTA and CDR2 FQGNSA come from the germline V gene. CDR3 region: CASSLVNRGAFF. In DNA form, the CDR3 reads TGTGCCAGCAGCTTAGTAAACCGGGGAGCTTTCTTT.

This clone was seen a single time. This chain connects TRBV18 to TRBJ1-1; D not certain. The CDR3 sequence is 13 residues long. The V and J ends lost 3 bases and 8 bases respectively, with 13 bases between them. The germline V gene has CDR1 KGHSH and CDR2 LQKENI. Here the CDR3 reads CASSPDALIEAFF. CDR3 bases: TGTGCCAGCTCACCGGACGCCCTAATCGAAGCTTTCTTT.

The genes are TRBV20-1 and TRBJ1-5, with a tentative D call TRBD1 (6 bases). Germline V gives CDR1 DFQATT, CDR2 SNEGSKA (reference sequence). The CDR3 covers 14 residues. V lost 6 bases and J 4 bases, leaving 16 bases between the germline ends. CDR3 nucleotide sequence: TGCAGTGCAAGTCGGCCGGGGGCAAATCAGCCCCAGCATTTT. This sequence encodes CSASRPGANQPQHF.

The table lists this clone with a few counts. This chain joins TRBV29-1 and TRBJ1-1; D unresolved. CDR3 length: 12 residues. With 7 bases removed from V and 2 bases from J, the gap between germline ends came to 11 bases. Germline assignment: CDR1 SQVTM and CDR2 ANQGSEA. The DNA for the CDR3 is TGCAGCGGGTGGGGAGCCAACACTGAAGCTTTCTTT. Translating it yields CSGWGANTEAFF. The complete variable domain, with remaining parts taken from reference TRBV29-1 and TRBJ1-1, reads SAVISQKPSRDICQRGTSLTIQCQVDSQVTMMFWYRQQPGQSLTLIATANQGSEATYESGFVIDKFPISRPNLTFSTLTVSNMSPEDSSIYLCSGWGANTEAFFGQGTRLTVV.

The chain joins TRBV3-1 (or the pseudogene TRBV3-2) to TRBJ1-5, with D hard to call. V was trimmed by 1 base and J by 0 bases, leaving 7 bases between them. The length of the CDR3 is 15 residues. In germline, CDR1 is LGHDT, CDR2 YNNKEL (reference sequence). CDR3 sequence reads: CASSQGAGSNQPQHF. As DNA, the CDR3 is TGTGCCAGCAGCCAAGGGGCAGGTAGCAATCAGCCCCAGCATTTT.

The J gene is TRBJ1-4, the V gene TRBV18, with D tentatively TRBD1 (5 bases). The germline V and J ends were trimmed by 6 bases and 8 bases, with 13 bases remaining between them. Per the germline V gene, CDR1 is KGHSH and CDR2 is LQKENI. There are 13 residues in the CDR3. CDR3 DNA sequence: TGTGCCAGCTCTTCCCAGGGCGGGGAAAAACTGTTTTTT. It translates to CASSSQGGEKLFF.

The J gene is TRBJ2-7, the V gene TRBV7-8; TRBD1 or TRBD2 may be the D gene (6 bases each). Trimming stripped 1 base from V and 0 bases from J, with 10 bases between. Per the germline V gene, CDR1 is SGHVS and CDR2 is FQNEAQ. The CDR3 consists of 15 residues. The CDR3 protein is CASSLVEGGSYEQYF. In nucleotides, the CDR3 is TGTGCCAGCAGCTTAGTGGAGGGGGGCTCCTACGAGCAGTACTTC.

CDR3: CASSLGGFGTEAFF. The DNA for the CDR3 is TGTGCCAGCAGCTTGGGGGGTTTTGGCACTGAAGCTTTCTTT. V and J are TRBV7-9 and TRBJ1-1; maybe TRBD1 (5 bases). The germline V gene has CDR1 SEHNR and CDR2 FQNEAQ (reference sequence). The CDR3 length is 14 residues. V was cut by 3 bases and J by 4 bases, with 12 bases left in between.

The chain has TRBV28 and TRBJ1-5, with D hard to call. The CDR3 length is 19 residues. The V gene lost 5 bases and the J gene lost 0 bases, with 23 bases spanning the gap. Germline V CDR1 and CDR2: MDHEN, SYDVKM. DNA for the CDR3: TGTGCCAGCAGTACCCCCAGAGGCAGCGCTTCGTATAGCAATCAGCCCCAGCATTTT. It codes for CASSTPRGSASYSNQPQHF.

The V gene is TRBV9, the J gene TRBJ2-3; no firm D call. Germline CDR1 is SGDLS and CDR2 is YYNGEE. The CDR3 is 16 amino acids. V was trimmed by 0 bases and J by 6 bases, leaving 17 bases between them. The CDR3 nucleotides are TGTGCCAGCAGCGTAGCAAGGTCACTATCCCCGGATACGCAGTATTTT. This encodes CASSVARSLSPDTQYF.

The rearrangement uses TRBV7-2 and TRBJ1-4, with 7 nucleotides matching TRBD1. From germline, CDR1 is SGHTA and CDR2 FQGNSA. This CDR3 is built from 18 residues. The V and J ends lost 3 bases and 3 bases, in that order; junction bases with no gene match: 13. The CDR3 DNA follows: TGTGCCAGCAGCTTCCACAGGGGCCCGGGGGGTGCTAATGAAAAACTGTTTTTT. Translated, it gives CASSFHRGPGGANEKLFF. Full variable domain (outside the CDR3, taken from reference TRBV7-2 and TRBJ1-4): GAGVSQSPSNKVTEKGKDVELRCDPISGHTALYWYRQSLGQGLEFLIYFQGNSAPDKSGLPSDRFSAERTGGSVSTLTIQRTQQEDSAVYLCASSFHRGPGGANEKLFFGSGTQLSVL.

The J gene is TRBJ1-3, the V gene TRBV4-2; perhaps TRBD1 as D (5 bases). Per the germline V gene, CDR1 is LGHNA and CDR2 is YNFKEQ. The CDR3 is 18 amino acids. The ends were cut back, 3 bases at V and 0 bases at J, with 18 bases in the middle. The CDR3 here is CASSHDGSAGGSGNTIYF. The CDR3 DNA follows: TGTGCCAGCAGCCACGACGGATCCGCTGGGGGCTCTGGAAACACCATATATTTT.

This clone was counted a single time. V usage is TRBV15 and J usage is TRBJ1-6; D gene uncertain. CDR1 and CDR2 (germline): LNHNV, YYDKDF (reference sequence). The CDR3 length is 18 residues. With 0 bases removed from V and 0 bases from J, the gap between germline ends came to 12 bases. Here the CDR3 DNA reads TGTGCCACCAGCAGAGATCTTGGCTCAAGCTCCTATAATTCACCCCTCCACTTT. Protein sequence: CATSRDLGSSSYNSPLHF.

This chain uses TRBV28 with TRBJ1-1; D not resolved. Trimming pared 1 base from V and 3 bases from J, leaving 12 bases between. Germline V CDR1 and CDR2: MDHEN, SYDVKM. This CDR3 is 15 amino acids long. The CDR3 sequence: CASSLYAGSDTEAFF. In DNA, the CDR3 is TGTGCCAGCAGTTTATATGCAGGATCGGACACTGAAGCTTTCTTT. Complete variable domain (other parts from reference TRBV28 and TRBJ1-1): DVKVTQSSRYLVKRTGEKVFLECVQDMDHENMFWYRQDPGLGLRLIYFSYDVKMKEKGDIPEGYSVSREKKERFSLILESASTNQTSMYLCASSLYAGSDTEAFFGQGTRLTVV.

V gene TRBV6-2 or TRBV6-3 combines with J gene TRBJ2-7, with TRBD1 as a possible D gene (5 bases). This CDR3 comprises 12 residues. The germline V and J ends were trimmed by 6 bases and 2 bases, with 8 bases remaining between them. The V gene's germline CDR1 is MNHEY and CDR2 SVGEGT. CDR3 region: CASSRTTYEQYF. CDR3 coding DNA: TGTGCCAGCAGCCGGACAACCTACGAGCAGTACTTC.

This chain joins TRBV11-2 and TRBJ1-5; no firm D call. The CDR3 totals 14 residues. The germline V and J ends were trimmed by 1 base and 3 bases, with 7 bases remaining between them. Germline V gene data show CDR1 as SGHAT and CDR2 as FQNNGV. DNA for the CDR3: TGTGCCAGCAGCTTAGGGACTACCAATCAGCCCCAGCATTTT. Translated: CASSLGTTNQPQHF.